These 22 T cell receptor beta chains share one sample of origin, sequenced in a study of shared clonotypes between healthy human individuals. Using immunoSEQ multiplex PCR, the repertoire was profiled, and TCRdb retains in-frame clones only, with some absent. In the table there are hundreds of thousands of clones, almost 97% of which are singletons. Specimen: naive CD4+ T cells sorted from blood. Subset indicated: CD45RA+ positively selected. Receptors originate from a woman in her twenties or thirties in good health.

This clone was detected once. The genes are TRBV5-4 and TRBJ2-2, with 9 nucleotides matching TRBD1. V was pared by 4 bases and J by 1 base, with 5 bases of the junction left unmatched. The CDR3 is made up of 16 amino acids. The germline V gene encodes CDR1 SGHNT and CDR2 YYREEE (reference sequence). CDR3 coding DNA: TGTGCCAGCAGCGGCGGACAGGGGAAGAACACCGGGGAGCTGTTTTTT. Its protein is CASSGGQGKNTGELFF.

The rearrangement uses TRBV27 and TRBJ2-4, with TRBD2 matching 14 bases. CDR3 size: 14 residues. Per the germline V gene, CDR1 is MNHEY and CDR2 is SMNVEV (reference sequence). V gave up 4 bases and J gave up 15 bases; unmatched junction bases: 8. The CDR3 bases are TGTGCCAGCAGTTCCGGGACTAGCGGGAGCCCATGGTACTTC. Amino acid sequence: CASSSGTSGSPWYF.

V gene TRBV29-1 combines with J gene TRBJ2-3; the D gene could be TRBD1 or TRBD2 (5 bases each). Germline loops: CDR1 SQVTM, CDR2 ANQGSEA. The CDR3 has 14 amino acids. Trimming stripped 7 bases from V and 3 bases from J, with 17 bases between. The CDR3 DNA reads as TGCAGCGGGGGGTCAGATATAGGGACAGATACGCAGTATTTT. It specifies CSGGSDIGTDTQYF.

As concerns this clone: This same CDR3 is encoded by further DNA sequences in the sample. V usage is TRBV28 and J usage is TRBJ1-5; TRBD1 matches at 8 bases. This CDR3 region has 13 residues. Germline V gene data show CDR1 as MDHEN and CDR2 as SYDVKM. V gave up 6 bases and J gave up 4 bases; unmatched junction bases: 2. This CDR3 is CASRQGGNQPQHF. Here the CDR3 DNA reads TGTGCCAGCAGACAGGGGGGAAATCAGCCCCAGCATTTT.

This chain connects TRBV28 to TRBJ1-3; no firm D call. The CDR3 loop spans 13 amino acids. Germline V gene sequence: CDR1 MDHEN, CDR2 SYDVKM. Trimming stripped 7 bases from V and 4 bases from J, with 11 bases between. The CDR3 nucleotides read TGTGCCAGCACCTCAGTCCCAGGAAACACCATATATTTT. As protein: CASTSVPGNTIYF. The variable domain in full, with the rest retrieved from reference TRBV28 and TRBJ1-3, is DVKVTQSSRYLVKRTGEKVFLECVQDMDHENMFWYRQDPGLGLRLIYFSYDVKMKEKGDIPEGYSVSREKKERFSLILESASTNQTSMYLCASTSVPGNTIYFGEGSWLTVV.

The rearrangement uses TRBV11-2 and TRBJ2-2; D not resolved. Germline V gives CDR1 SGHAT, CDR2 FQNNGV. The CDR3 has 15 residues. The ends were cut back, 3 bases at V and 4 bases at J, with 12 bases in the middle. CDR3 region: CASSFRAPRTGELFF. CDR3 bases: TGTGCCAGCAGCTTCCGGGCCCCCCGCACCGGGGAGCTGTTTTTT.

The chain links TRBV5-1 to TRBJ2-5; 16 bases are a match to TRBD2. V was clipped by 4 bases and J by 8 bases; unmatched bases: 8. The CDR3 covers 16 residues. Germline V gene sequence: CDR1 SGHRS, CDR2 YFSETQ. The CDR3 protein is CASSIGTSGRAGTQYF. The CDR3 nucleotides are TGCGCCAGCAGCATCGGGACTAGCGGGAGGGCGGGTACCCAGTACTTC.

The V call is TRBV11-2, the J call TRBJ2-1, with 9 bases matching TRBD2. The germline V gene encodes CDR1 SGHAT and CDR2 FQNNGV. The CDR3 runs to 16 residues. V trimming: 5 bases; J trimming: 4 bases; junction bases outside the gene matches: 9. The CDR3 DNA sequence: TGTGCCAGCAGCAAGGGGCCGACTAGCGGTTACAATGAGCAGTTCTTC. This encodes CASSKGPTSGYNEQFF.

V usage is TRBV18 and J usage is TRBJ2-7; no firm D call. From germline, CDR1 is KGHSH and CDR2 LQKENI. This CDR3 has 13 amino acids. Between the trimmed V and J ends, which lost 1 base and 6 bases, there was a span of 10 bases. CDR3 DNA: TGTGCCAGCTCACCACTAGATTCGGGCGAGCAGTACTTC. This codes for CASSPLDSGEQYF.

This chain links TRBV7-8 with TRBJ1-5, with unresolved D. The germline V gene encodes CDR1 SGHVS and CDR2 FQNEAQ. Trimming shortened V by 5 bases and J by 3 bases, and 11 bases separated the two germline ends. The CDR3 loop spans 14 amino acids. The CDR3 nucleotides read TGTGCCAGCAGCCCTACGGGTCTCAATCAGCCCCAGCATTTT. It codes for CASSPTGLNQPQHF.

This clone was seen a handful of times. V usage is TRBV7-6 and J usage is TRBJ2-7, with unresolved D. CDR1 and CDR2 (germline): SGHVS, FNYEAQ. This CDR3 has 12 amino acids. V lost 4 bases to trimming and J lost 1 base, with 5 bases between them. Here the CDR3 DNA reads TGTGCCAGCAGCTCGACATCCTACGAGCAGTACTTC. Residues: CASSSTSYEQYF.

The genes are TRBV5-1 and TRBJ2-1; D uncertain. V lost 1 base and J lost 5, with 13 bases in between. The CDR3 loop spans 15 amino acids. The V gene's germline CDR1 is SGHRS and CDR2 YFSETQ. CDR3 region: CASSLTTIENNEQFF. The CDR3 DNA is TGCGCCAGCAGCTTGACCACTATAGAAAACAATGAGCAGTTCTTC.

The rearrangement uses TRBV9 and TRBJ2-5, with 9 bases lining up with TRBD2. Germline-derived CDR1 and CDR2 are SGDLS and YYNGEE. The CDR3 runs 16 residues. Losses at the gene ends were 3 bases for V and 3 bases for J; bases not matched to a gene: 9. The CDR3 spells CASSAGLGLAEETQYF. As DNA, the CDR3 is TGTGCCAGCAGCGCCGGCTTGGGACTAGCAGAAGAGACCCAGTACTTC.

The chain is built from TRBV9 and TRBJ2-7; 8 bases agree with TRBD2. The V gene's germline CDR1 is SGDLS and CDR2 YYNGEE. The CDR3 length is 17 residues. The J segment lost 6 bases and the V segment lost 4 bases, leaving 18 bases of the junction unmatched. CDR3 protein: CASSPSGRDFRTTEQYF. CDR3 DNA sequence: TGTGCCAGCAGCCCTTCCGGGAGGGACTTTAGGACGACCGAGCAGTACTTC.

This chain uses TRBV7-8 with TRBJ2-5; 13 bases fit TRBD2. The end of the DNA is better explained by TRBJ2-7, so the J call may be wrong. The CDR3 is made up of 18 amino acids. The V gene's germline CDR1 is SGHVS and CDR2 FQNEAQ. The CDR3 is CASSLGTSGIGRFYEQYF. The CDR3 region has the DNA TGTGCCAGCAGCCTTGGGACTAGCGGGATCGGCCGATTTTACGAGCAGTACTTC.

The chain combines TRBV7-6 with TRBJ2-7, with a weak D call TRBD2 (5 bases). V was shortened by 5 bases and J by 1 base, with 18 bases between the two germline ends. The CDR3 is 16 residues long. The germline gives CDR1 SGHVS, CDR2 FNYEAQ. The DNA of the CDR3 is TGTGCCAGCAGCCCCGCGCCTCCAGCGGAGTCCTACGAGCAGTACTTC. Translating gives CASSPAPPAESYEQYF.

V usage is TRBV10-3 and J usage is TRBJ2-1; 10 bases match TRBD2. The CDR3 runs 14 residues. The germline gives CDR1 ENHRY, CDR2 SYGVKD. Trimming at V came to 4 bases and at J to 12 bases, leaving 9 bases not matched to a gene. The CDR3 is CAISVGASGSGQFF. DNA for the CDR3: TGTGCCATCAGTGTCGGCGCTAGCGGGAGTGGGCAGTTCTTC.

J is TRBJ2-3 and V is TRBV27; no clear D gene. The V gene's germline CDR1 is MNHEY and CDR2 SMNVEV (reference sequence). CDR3 length: 13 amino acids. Deletions cut 5 bases from V and 6 bases from J, with 12 bases between. This CDR3 reads CASSRTRADTQYF. The CDR3 coding sequence is TGTGCCAGCAGTCGAACCCGGGCGGATACGCAGTATTTT.

The genes are TRBV28 and TRBJ2-7, with D possibly matching TRBD1 (5 bases). Germline V gene lookup returns CDR1 MDHEN and CDR2 SYDVKM. Trimming pared 3 bases from V and 3 bases from J, leaving 15 bases between. The CDR3 runs to 15 residues. CDR3 sequence (DNA): TGTGCCAGCAGTTTTAAGGCGCAGGGCAACTACGAGCAGTACTTC. Protein product: CASSFKAQGNYEQYF.

The rearrangement links TRBV6-5 to TRBJ1-6; D not resolved. Trimming pared 0 bases from V and 8 bases from J, leaving 11 bases between. Germline V lookup: CDR1 MNHEY, CDR2 SVGAGI. The CDR3 has 15 residues. CDR3 DNA: TGTGCCAGCAGTTACTCGACCCCCATAGATTCACCCCTCCACTTT. Its translation: CASSYSTPIDSPLHF.

V gene TRBV2 combines with J gene TRBJ2-2; D is perhaps TRBD1 or TRBD2 (5 bases each). This CDR3 has 16 amino acids. Looked up from germline, CDR1 is SNHLY and CDR2 is FYNNEI. Trimming took 3 bases from V and 1 from J, leaving 12 bases between them. The CDR3 sequence is CASSEWGTENTGELFF. CDR3 DNA sequence: TGTGCCAGCAGTGAGTGGGGGACGGAGAACACCGGGGAGCTGTTTTTT. The full variable domain, rest sourced from reference TRBV2 and TRBJ2-2, is EPEVTQTPSHQVTQMGQEVILRCVPISNHLYFYWYRQILGQKVEFLVSFYNNEISEKSEIFDDQFSVERPDGSNFTLKIRSTKLEDSAMYFCASSEWGTENTGELFFGEGSRLTVL.

In DNA form, the CDR3 reads TGCGCCAGCAGCCCCCAGGGCATGAAGACCCAGTACTTC. This translates into CASSPQGMKTQYF. The gene calls are TRBV5-1 and TRBJ2-5, with TRBD1 as a possible D gene (5 bases). Germline CDR1 is SGHRS and CDR2 is YFSETQ. The CDR3 has 13 amino acids. V was cut by 4 bases and J by 6 bases, with 13 bases left in between.